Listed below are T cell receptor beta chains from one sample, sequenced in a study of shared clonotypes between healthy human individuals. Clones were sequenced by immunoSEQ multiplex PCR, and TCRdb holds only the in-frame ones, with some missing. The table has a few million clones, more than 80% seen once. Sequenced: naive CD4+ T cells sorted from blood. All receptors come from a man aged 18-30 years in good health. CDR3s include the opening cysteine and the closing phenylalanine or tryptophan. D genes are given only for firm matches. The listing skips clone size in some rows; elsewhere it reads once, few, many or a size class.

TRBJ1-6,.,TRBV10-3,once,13,CAITPGGDSPLHF,TGTGCCATCACGCCCGGGGGGGATTCACCCCTCCACTTT
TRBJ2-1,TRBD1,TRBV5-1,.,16,CASSLMGQGAYNEQFF,TGCGCCAGCAGCTTGATGGGACAGGGGGCCTACAATGAGCAGTTCTTC
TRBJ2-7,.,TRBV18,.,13,CASSPTANYEQYF,TGTGCCAGCTCACCGACAGCTAACTACGAGCAGTACTTC
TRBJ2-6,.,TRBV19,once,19,CASSMTGTPVRSGANVLTF,TGTGCCAGTAGTATGACCGGGACACCCGTTCGCTCTGGGGCCAACGTCCTGACTTTC
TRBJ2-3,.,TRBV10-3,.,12,CAIRQGSDTQYF,TGTGCCATCAGACAGGGCTCAGATACGCAGTATTTT
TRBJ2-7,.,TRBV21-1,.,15,CASSKEKRETYEQYF,TGTGCCAGCAGCAAAGAGAAGCGGGAGACGTACGAGCAGTACTTC
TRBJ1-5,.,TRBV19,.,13,CASSIGGYQPQHF,TGTGCCAGTAGTATAGGGGGGTATCAGCCCCAGCATTTT
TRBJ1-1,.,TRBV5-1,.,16,CASSLSGRETNTEAFF,TGCGCCAGCAGCTTGTCCGGCAGGGAAACGAACACTGAAGCTTTCTTT
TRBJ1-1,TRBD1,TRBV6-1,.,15,CASTAAGTVNTEAFF,TGTGCCAGCACCGCCGCCGGGACAGTGAACACTGAAGCTTTCTTT
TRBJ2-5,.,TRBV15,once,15,CATSVTGSTQETQYF,TGTGCCACCAGCGTAACAGGATCCACCCAAGAGACCCAGTACTTC
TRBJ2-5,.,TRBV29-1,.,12,CSVEKGVGEQYF,TGCAGCGTTGAGAAAGGGGTGGGAGAGCAGTACTTC
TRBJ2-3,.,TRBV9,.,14,CASSVWVTTDTQYF,TGTGCCAGCAGCGTATGGGTAACCACAGATACGCAGTATTTT
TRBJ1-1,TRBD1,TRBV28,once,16,CASSILGQGEDTEAFF,TGTGCCAGCAGTATCCTAGGACAGGGGGAAGACACTGAAGCTTTCTTT
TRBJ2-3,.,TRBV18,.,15,CASSPRFLGTDTQYF,TGTGCCAGCTCACCACGGTTCCTTGGGACAGATACGCAGTATTTT
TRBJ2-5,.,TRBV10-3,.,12,CAIKGGGETQYF,TGTGCCATCAAAGGGGGAGGGGAGACCCAGTACTTC
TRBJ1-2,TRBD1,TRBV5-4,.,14,CASTLGQGNYGYTF,TGTGCCAGCACCTTGGGACAGGGAAACTATGGCTACACCTTC
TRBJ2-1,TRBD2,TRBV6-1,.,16,CASSGSGGILYNEQFF,TGTGCCAGCAGTGGTAGCGGGGGGATCCTCTACAATGAGCAGTTCTTC
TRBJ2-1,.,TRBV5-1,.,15,CASSRDRDRYNEQFF,TGCGCCAGCAGCCGGGACCGGGATAGATACAATGAGCAGTTCTTC
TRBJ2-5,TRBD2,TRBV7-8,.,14,CASSKAGPTETQYF,TGTGCCAGCTCGAAAGCGGGGCCTACGGAGACCCAGTACTTC
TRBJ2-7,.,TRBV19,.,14,CASSIVGGFGEQYF,TGTGCCAGTAGTATAGTAGGGGGGTTTGGCGAGCAGTACTTC
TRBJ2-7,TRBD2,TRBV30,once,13,CAWSVRSGTEQYF,TGTGCCTGGAGTGTACGAAGCGGGACCGAGCAGTACTTC
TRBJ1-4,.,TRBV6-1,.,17,CASSEAYRFGANEKLFF,TGTGCCAGCAGTGAAGCGTACAGGTTTGGGGCTAATGAAAAACTGTTTTTT
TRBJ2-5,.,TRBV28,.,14,CASSRTGGRETQYF,TGTGCCAGCAGTCGGACAGGTGGGAGGGAGACCCAGTACTTC
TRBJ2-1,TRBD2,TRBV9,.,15,CASSSQGLAGMEQFF,TGTGCCAGCAGCTCTCAAGGGCTAGCGGGTATGGAGCAGTTCTTC
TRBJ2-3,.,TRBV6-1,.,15,CASSGTRRGTDTQYF,TGTGCCAGCAGTGGGACGCGGAGGGGCACAGATACGCAGTATTTT
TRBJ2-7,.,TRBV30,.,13,CAWSFGRSYEQYF,TGTGCCTGGAGTTTCGGCAGGAGCTACGAGCAGTACTTC
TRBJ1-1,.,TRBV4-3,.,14,CASSQERSQGKAFF,TGCGCCAGCAGCCAAGAAAGGTCCCAGGGGAAAGCTTTCTTT
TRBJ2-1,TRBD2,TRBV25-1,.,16,CASSEWASGSYNEQFF,TGTGCCAGCAGTGAATGGGCTAGCGGCTCCTACAATGAGCAGTTCTTC
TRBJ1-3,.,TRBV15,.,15,CATSRDKGSGNTIYF,TGTGCCACCAGCAGAGATAAAGGCTCTGGAAACACCATATATTTT
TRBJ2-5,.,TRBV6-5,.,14,CASSYKSISETQYF,TGTGCCAGCAGTTACAAAAGCATCTCGGAGACCCAGTACTTC
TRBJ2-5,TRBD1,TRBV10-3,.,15,CAISVGQVLGETQYF,TGTGCCATCAGTGTGGGACAGGTGTTAGGGGAGACCCAGTACTTC
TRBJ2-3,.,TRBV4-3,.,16,CASSQDIAVSTDTQYF,TGCGCCAGCAGCCAAGATATTGCGGTTAGCACAGATACGCAGTATTTT
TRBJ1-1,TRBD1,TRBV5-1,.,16,CASRTGGHAVNTEAFF,TGCGCCAGCAGGACAGGGGGTCATGCCGTGAACACTGAAGCTTTCTTT
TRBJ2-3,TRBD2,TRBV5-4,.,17,CASSLGYGGSSTDTQYF,TGTGCCAGCAGCTTGGGCTACGGGGGGTCTAGCACAGATACGCAGTATTTT
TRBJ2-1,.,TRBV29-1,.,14,CSGKEFSLYNEQFF,TGCAGCGGGAAGGAGTTCTCTTTATACAATGAGCAGTTCTTC
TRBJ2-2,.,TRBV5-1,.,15,CASSETTGEGGELFF,TGCGCCAGCAGCGAAACGACAGGGGAGGGCGGGGAGCTGTTTTTT
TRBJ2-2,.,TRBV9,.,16,CASSVGLDMTAGELFF,TGTGCCAGCAGCGTAGGATTAGATATGACGGCCGGGGAGCTGTTTTTT
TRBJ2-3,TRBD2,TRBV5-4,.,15,CASSGAGGSTDTQYF,TGTGCCAGCAGCGGAGCGGGGGGGAGCACAGATACGCAGTATTTT
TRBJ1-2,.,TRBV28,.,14,CASRHPQGNNGYTF,TGTGCCAGCCGACATCCACAGGGTAATAATGGCTACACCTTC
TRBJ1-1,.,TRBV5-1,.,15,CASSQGPGRGPEAFF,TGCGCCAGCAGCCAGGGACCGGGAAGAGGCCCTGAAGCTTTCTTT
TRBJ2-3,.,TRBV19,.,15,CASSIDAGGTDTQYF,TGTGCCAGTAGTATAGATGCAGGGGGGACAGATACGCAGTATTTT
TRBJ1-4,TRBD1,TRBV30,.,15,CAWSVWDSEAEDLFF,TGTGCCTGGAGTGTATGGGACAGTGAAGCTGAAGATCTGTTTTTT
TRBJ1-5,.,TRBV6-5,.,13,CASSYSTNQPQHF,TGTGCCAGCAGTTACTCTACGAATCAGCCCCAGCATTTT
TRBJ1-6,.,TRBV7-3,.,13,CASSLTGVSPLHF,TGTGCCAGCAGCTTAACAGGGGTTTCACCCCTCCACTTT
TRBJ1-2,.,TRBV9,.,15,CASSVIGAENYGYTF,TGTGCCAGCAGCGTGATTGGGGCGGAGAACTATGGCTACACCTTC
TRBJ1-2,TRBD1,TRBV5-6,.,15,CASSPGTGLNYGYTF,TGTGCCAGCAGCCCAGGGACAGGGCTTAACTATGGCTACACCTTC
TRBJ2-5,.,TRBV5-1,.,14,CASSRWTAQETQYF,TGCGCCAGCAGCCGATGGACAGCTCAAGAGACCCAGTACTTC
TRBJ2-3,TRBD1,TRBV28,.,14,CASSRQGGPDTQYF,TGTGCCAGCAGTCGACAGGGGGGGCCAGATACGCAGTATTTT
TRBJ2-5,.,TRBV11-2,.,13,CASSLWYQETQYF,TGTGCCAGCAGCTTATGGTACCAAGAGACCCAGTACTTC
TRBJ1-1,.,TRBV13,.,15,CASSFRRTMNTEAFF,TGTGCCAGCAGCTTTAGACGGACTATGAACACTGAAGCTTTCTTT
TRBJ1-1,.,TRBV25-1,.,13,CASSEPVNTEAFF,TGTGCCAGCAGTGAACCAGTGAACACTGAAGCTTTCTTT
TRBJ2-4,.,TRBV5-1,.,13,CASSLGPENIQYF,TGCGCCAGCAGCTTGGGCCCCGAAAACATTCAGTACTTC
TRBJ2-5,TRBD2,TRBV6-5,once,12,CAIGGGKETQYF,TGTGCTATCGGCGGGGGAAAAGAGACCCAGTACTTC
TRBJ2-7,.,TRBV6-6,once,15,CASSRAQLVQHEQYF,TGTGCCAGCAGTCGCGCCCAATTAGTACAGCACGAGCAGTACTTC
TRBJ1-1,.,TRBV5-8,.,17,CASSPRGFFREGTEAFF,TGTGCCAGCAGCCCAAGGGGCTTTTTCCGTGAGGGCACTGAAGCTTTCTTT
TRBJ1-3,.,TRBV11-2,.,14,CASRETVVGNTIYF,TGTGCCAGCAGGGAGACAGTAGTTGGAAACACCATATATTTT
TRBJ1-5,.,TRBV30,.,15,CAWSLTGRGDQPQHF,TGTGCCTGGAGTTTAACGGGACGGGGAGATCAGCCCCAGCATTTT
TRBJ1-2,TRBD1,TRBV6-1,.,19,CASSEPGGTGVRQRYGYTF,TGTGCCAGCAGTGAACCGGGCGGGACAGGGGTCCGCCAGCGGTATGGCTACACCTTC
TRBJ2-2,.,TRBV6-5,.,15,CASSYSVARGGELFF,TGTGCCAGCAGTTACTCGGTAGCGAGGGGCGGGGAGCTGTTTTTT
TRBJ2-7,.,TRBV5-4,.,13,CASSSTDSYEQYF,TGTGCCAGCAGTTCTACAGACTCCTACGAGCAGTACTTC